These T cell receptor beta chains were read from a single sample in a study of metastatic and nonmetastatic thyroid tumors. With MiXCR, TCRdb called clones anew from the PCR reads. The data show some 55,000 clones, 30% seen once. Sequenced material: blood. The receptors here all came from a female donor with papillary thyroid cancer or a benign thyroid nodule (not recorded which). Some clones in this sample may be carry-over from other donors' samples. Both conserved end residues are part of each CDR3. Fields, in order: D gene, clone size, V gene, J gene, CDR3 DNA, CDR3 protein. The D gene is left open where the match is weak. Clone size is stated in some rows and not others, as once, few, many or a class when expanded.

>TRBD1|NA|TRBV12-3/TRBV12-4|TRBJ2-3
TGTGCCAGCACTCGGGACAGGGTCCCCACAGATACGCAGTATTTT
CASTRDRVPTDTQYF
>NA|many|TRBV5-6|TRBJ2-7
TGTGCCAGCAGCTTGGGGGTGGTGGTGGGCTACGAGCAGTACTTC
CASSLGVVVGYEQYF
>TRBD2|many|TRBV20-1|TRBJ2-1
TGCAGTGACCAGCAACTAGCGCGCTCCTACAATGAGCAGTTCTTC
CSDQQLARSYNEQFF
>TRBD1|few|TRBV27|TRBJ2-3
TGTGCCAGCAGTGCAACAGGGGTTGATACGCAGTATTTT
CASSATGVDTQYF
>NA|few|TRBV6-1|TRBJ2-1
TGTGCCAGCACCCAGCAGGAATACAATGAGCAGTTCTTC
CASTQQEYNEQFF
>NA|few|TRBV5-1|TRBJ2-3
TGCGCCAGCAGCTTGGGACTGGACCCTAGCGCAGATACGCAGTATTTT
CASSLGLDPSADTQYF
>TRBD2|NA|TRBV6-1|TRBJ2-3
TGTGCCAGCAGTGAAATGAGCGGGAGCGGAGATACGCAGTATTTT
CASSEMSGSGDTQYF
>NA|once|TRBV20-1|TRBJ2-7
TGCAGTGCTAGGCGGAAGAGTAGCTCCTACGAGCAGTACTTC
CSARRKSSSYEQYF
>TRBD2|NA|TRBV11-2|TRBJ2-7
TGTGCCAGCAGCGCAGGACTAGCGGGAGATCCGTACTTC
CASSAGLAGDPYF
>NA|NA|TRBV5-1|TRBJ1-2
TGCGCCAGCAGCTTGGGGGGCGCGGGTGGCTATGGCTACACCTTC
CASSLGGAGGYGYTF
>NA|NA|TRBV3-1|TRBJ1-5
TGTGCCAGCAGCCAAGATTTCGGGGGGGCTCAGCCCCAGCATTTT
CASSQDFGGAQPQHF
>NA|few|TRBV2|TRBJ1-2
TGTGCCAGCAGTGAAACTTCGCAGGGTACGAATGGCTACACCTTC
CASSETSQGTNGYTF
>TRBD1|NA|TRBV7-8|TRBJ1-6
TGTGCCAGCAGCACCTCGGGACAGGCCTTATCACCCCTCCACTTT
CASSTSGQALSPLHF
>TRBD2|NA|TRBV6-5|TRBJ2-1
TGTGCCAGCAGTTCCCTAGCGGAAGATTCTTTCGATGAGCAGTTCTTC
CASSSLAEDSFDEQFF
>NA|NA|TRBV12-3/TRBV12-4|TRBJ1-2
TGTGCCAGCAGTGAGCAGTTAGCTAACTATGGCTACACCTTC
CASSEQLANYGYTF
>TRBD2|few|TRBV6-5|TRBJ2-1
TGTGCCAGCAGTTACTCCCGGACTAGCGGAAATGAGCAGTTCTTC
CASSYSRTSGNEQFF
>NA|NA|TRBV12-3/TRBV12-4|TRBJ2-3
TGTGCCAGCAGTTTAGGACTACTCACAGATACGCAGTATTTT
CASSLGLLTDTQYF
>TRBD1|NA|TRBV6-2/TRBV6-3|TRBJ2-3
TGTGCCAGCAGTTCGTTTCTCATACAGGGGCGCACAGATACGCAGTATTTT
CASSSFLIQGRTDTQYF
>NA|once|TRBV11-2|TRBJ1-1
TGTGCCAGCAACCCATCAGCGGGCACTGAAGCTTTCTTT
CASNPSAGTEAFF
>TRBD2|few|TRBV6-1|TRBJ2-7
TGTGCCAGCAATCTAGCGGGAGGGCCCCACGAGCAGTACTTC
CASNLAGGPHEQYF
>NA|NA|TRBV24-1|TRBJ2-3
TGTGCCACCAGTGATACAGACACAGATACGCAGTATTTT
CATSDTDTDTQYF
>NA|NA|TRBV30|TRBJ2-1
TGTGCCTGGAGTGGTGTGGTGTCTTCGGATGAGCAGTTCTTC
CAWSGVVSSDEQFF
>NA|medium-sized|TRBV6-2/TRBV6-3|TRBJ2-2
TGTGCCAGCAGTTACAGGGACACCGGGGAGCTGTTTTTT
CASSYRDTGELFF
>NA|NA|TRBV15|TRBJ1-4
TGTGCCACCAGCAGAGGAAGCGAAGGAAATGAAAAACTGTTTTTT
CATSRGSEGNEKLFF
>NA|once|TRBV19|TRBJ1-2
TGTGCCAGTCGTATCATGGGACCGTCATATGGCTACACCTTC
CASRIMGPSYGYTF
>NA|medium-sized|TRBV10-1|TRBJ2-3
TGCGCCAGCAGTGTGACCTACACAGATACGCAGTATTTT
CASSVTYTDTQYF
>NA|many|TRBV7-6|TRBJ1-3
TGTGCCAGCAGCCCGGTTTCGACGACGGTGATCTCTGGAAACACCATATATTTT
CASSPVSTTVISGNTIYF
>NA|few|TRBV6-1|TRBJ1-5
TGTGCCAGCAGGGGACAAAATAGCAATCAGCCCCAGCATTTT
CASRGQNSNQPQHF
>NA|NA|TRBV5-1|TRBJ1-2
TGCGCCAGCAGCTTGGGGGCCGGCAGGGACTACACCTTC
CASSLGAGRDYTF
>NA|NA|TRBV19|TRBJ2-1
TGTGCCAGTAGTCCCGGTTCCGCAAGCTCCTACAATGAGCAGTTCTTC
CASSPGSASSYNEQFF
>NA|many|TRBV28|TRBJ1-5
TGTGCCAGCAGTCCCAGGGATGATATTAATCAGCCCCAGCATTTT
CASSPRDDINQPQHF
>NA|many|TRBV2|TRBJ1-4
TGTGCCAGCCTGGGACGTGACGAAAAACTGTTTTTT
CASLGRDEKLFF
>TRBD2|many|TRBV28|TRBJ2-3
TGTGCCAGCAGTTTATTGTCAAGCGGGAGTACAGATACGCAGTATTTT
CASSLLSSGSTDTQYF
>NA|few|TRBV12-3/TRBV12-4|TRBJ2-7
TGTGCCAGCAGTCGGGACTGGGTCTCCGAGCAGTACTTC
CASSRDWVSEQYF
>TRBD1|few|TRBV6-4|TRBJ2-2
TGTGCCAGCAGTGAGGGACAGTCCACCGGGGAGCTGTTTTTT
CASSEGQSTGELFF
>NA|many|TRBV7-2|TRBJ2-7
TGTGCCAGCAGCTACATTGGCAGTTTCTACGAGCAGTACTTC
CASSYIGSFYEQYF
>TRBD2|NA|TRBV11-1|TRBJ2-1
TGTGCCAGCAGCTCTGGACTAGCGGGAGAAAATGAGCAGTTCTTC
CASSSGLAGENEQFF
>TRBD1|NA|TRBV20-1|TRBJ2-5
TGCAGTGCTAGATGGGACCGGGACAGGAGGTTCCAAGAGACCCAGTACTTC
CSARWDRDRRFQETQYF
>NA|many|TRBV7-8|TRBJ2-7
TGTGCCAGCAACCCTGAGGCAGGGGTGGTGGAGCAGTACTTC
CASNPEAGVVEQYF
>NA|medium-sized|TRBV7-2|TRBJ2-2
TGTGCCAGCAGCTTAGCGGGAGGCGGGGAGCTGTTTTTT
CASSLAGGGELFF
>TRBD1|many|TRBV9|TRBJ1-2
TGTGCCAGCGGCGGTGGGGTCAAACAGGGGAGAGCCTCCTATGGCTACACCTTC
CASGGGVKQGRASYGYTF
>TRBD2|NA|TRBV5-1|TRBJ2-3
TGCGCCAGCAGCTCCCTAGCGGGAGGCCCCGATACGCAGTATTTT
CASSSLAGGPDTQYF
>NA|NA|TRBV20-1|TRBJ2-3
TGCAGTGCTAGAGGAGACGCGGGAACAGATACGCAGTATTTT
CSARGDAGTDTQYF
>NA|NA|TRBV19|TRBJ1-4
TGTGCCAGTAGTATAGAAGAGGGTTCCGGTGAAAAACTGTTTTTT
CASSIEEGSGEKLFF
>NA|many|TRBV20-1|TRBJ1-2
TGCAGTGCTACCACGGGACTTATCTATGGCTACACCTTC
CSATTGLIYGYTF